This entry concerns a single TCR beta chain. The target of this receptor is not known. Base-call qualities are not available, and no considerably larger clone is one nucleotide away. For sequencing, an Illumina MiSeq was employed. The public reads were quality trimmed at Q25 with fastp and then assembled into clones with MiXCR by TCRdb, keeping productive beta chains. Every distinct CDR3 protein forms one entry, paired with its most common genes and DNA. Across this sample there are about 62,000 distinct CDR3 sequences, with approximately 67% seen only once. 1.5% to 2% of the sample goes to the ten largest clones. This sample is part of a study of type 1 regulatory T cells (dated by TCRdb to the early 2020s). Looking at the study overall: An in vitro protocol by which a Tr1-enriched, alloantigen-specific CD4 T cell product named T-allo10 was generated was characterized in the study. Patients with hematological malignancies who were receiving allogeneic hematopoietic stem cell transplantation were the group in which T-allo10 was being clinically evaluated. Overall study results and their limits: A more restricted TCR repertoire was observed in Tr1 cells than in non-Tr1 cells, and this restriction was interpreted in the study as alloantigen-induced clonal expansion.

The germline V gene (reference sequence) provides CDR1 LGHDT and CDR2 YNNKEL. V drops 0 bases and J drops 4 bases, leaving 4 bases in between. The CDR3, from cysteine to phenylalanine, totals 13 residues. Only the CDR3 part of the read is kept: 39 bases, read in frame from the first base. The chain is made from TRBV3-1 and TRBJ2-1, with the D gene uncertain. The sequence derives from a human donor in good health. The material sequenced was cultured non-Tr1 T cells, either the whole culture or a sorted T cell fraction (not recorded which). The cell subset or site label of this sample denotes: non-Tr1 population from the T-allo10 product. For the CDR3, the sequence is CASSQDRYNEQFF. At the DNA level, the sequence is TGTGCCAGCAGCCAAGACAGATACAATGAGCAGTTCTTC.